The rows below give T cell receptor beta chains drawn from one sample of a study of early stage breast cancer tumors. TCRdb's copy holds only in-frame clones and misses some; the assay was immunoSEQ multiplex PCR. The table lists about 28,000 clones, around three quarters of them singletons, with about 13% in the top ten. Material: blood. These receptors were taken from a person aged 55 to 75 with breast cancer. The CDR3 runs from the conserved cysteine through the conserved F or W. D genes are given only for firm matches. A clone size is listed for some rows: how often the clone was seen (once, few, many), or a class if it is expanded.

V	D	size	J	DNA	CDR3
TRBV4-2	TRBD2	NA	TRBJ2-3	TGTGCCAGCAGCCAAGATCAATCGCGGGAGGCTAGCACAGATACGCAGTATTTT	CASSQDQSREASTDTQYF
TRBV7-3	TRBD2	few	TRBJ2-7	TGTGCCAGCAGCCCCACTAGCGGGAGACCCTACGAGCAGTACTTC	CASSPTSGRPYEQYF
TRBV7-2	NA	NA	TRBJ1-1	TGTGCCAGCAGCTCCCACGGTGACACTGAAGCTTTCTTT	CASSSHGDTEAFF
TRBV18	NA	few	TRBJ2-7	TGTGCCAGCTCACCAACAGATACCTACGAGCAGTACTTC	CASSPTDTYEQYF
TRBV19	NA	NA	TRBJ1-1	TGTGCCAGTAGTATAAACCAGTACACTGAAGCTTTCTTT	CASSINQYTEAFF
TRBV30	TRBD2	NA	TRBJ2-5	TGTGCCTGGAGCGTGGGACTACAAGAGACCCAGTACTTC	CAWSVGLQETQYF
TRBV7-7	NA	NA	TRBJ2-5	TGTGCCAGCAGCTTACTAGGGGGAGCGAGACAAGAGACCCAGTACTTC	CASSLLGGARQETQYF
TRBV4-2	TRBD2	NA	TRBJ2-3	TGTGCCAGCAGCCACGGGACTATCTTCACAGATACGCAGTATTTT	CASSHGTIFTDTQYF
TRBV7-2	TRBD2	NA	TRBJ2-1	TGTGCCAGCAGCTTAGCACTAGCGGAGCAGTTCTTC	CASSLALAEQFF
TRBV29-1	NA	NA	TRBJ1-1	TGCAGCGTTGCTCACACATTGAACACTGAAGCTTTCTTT	CSVAHTLNTEAFF
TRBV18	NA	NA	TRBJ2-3	TGTGCCAGCTCACCCTCAGGGGTAAGCACAGATACGCAGTATTTT	CASSPSGVSTDTQYF
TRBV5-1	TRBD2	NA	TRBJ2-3	TGCGCCAGCAGCTTCGGGGCTAGCGGGAACACAGATACGCAGTATTTT	CASSFGASGNTDTQYF
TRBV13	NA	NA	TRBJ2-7	TGTGCCAGCAGCTGGGCCCGTACCTACGAGCAGTACTTC	CASSWARTYEQYF
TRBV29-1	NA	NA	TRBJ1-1	TGCAGCGCGAAGGTGGGGGCAGCCCTGAACACTGAAGCTTTCTTT	CSAKVGAALNTEAFF
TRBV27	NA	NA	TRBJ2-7	TGTGCCAGCAGTACGAGCTCCTACGAGCAGTACTTC	CASSTSSYEQYF
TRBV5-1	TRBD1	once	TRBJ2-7	TGCGCCAGCAGCACAGGACAGGGCTTCTACGAGCAGTACTTC	CASSTGQGFYEQYF
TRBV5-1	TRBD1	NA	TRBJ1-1	TGCGCCAGCAGCTTGGCAGGGGGCACCACTGAAGCTTTCTTT	CASSLAGGTTEAFF
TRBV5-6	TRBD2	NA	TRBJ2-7	TGTGCCAGCAGCTTGGCGGGGACTAGGGGAGGAGAGCAGTACTTC	CASSLAGTRGGEQYF
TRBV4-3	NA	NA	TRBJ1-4	TGCGCCAGCAGCCAGGTTTTGGGCAGGGAAGCGGAAAAACTGTTTTTT	CASSQVLGREAEKLFF
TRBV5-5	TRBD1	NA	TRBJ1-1	TGTGCCAGCAGCTGGGGACAGGCCCTCCTTGAAGCTTTCTTT	CASSWGQALLEAFF
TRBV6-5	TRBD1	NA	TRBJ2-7	TGTGCCAGCAGCCGTGGACAGGACCTCTACGAGCAGTACTTC	CASSRGQDLYEQYF
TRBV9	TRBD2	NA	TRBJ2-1	TGTGCCAGCAGCGCCGATAGCGGGACCTACAATGAGCAGTTCTTC	CASSADSGTYNEQFF
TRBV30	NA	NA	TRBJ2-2	TGTGCCTGGACCAGGTACGCGAACACCGGGGAGCTGTTTTTT	CAWTRYANTGELFF
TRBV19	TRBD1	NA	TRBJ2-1	TGTGCCAGTTCTACCGGGACAGGGGCTTACAATGAGCAGTTCTTC	CASSTGTGAYNEQFF
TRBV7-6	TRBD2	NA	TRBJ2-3	TGTGCCAGCAGCCCGGACGGGGGGGGCGGGGATACGCAGTATTTT	CASSPDGGGGDTQYF
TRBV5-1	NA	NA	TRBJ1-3	TGCGCCAGCAGCACATCAAACTCTGGAAACACCATATATTTT	CASSTSNSGNTIYF
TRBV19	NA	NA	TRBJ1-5	TGTGCCAGTAGTATAACCGGGGGCAATCAGCCCCAGCATTTT	CASSITGGNQPQHF
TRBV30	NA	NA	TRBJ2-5	TGTGCCTGGCGACAGGGAGCGGGAGTAGAGACCCAGTACTTC	CAWRQGAGVETQYF
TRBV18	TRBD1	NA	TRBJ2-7	TGTGCCAGCTCACCTGACAGGGGGCGTCAAGAGCAGTACTTC	CASSPDRGRQEQYF
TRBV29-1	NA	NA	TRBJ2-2	TGCAGCTCCGTTGACAGGAACACCGGGGAGCTGTTTTTT	CSSVDRNTGELFF
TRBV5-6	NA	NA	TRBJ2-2	TGTGCCAGCAGTTCTCAATCTGTGAGTCGGACCGGGGAGCTGTTTTTT	CASSSQSVSRTGELFF
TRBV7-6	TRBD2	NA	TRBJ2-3	TGTGCCAGCAGCTTACTGAGCGGGAGAAACCCCACAGATACGCAGTATTTT	CASSLLSGRNPTDTQYF
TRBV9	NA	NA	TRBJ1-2	TGTGCCAGCAGCGTAGACAGGGACCGTTATGGCTACACCTTC	CASSVDRDRYGYTF
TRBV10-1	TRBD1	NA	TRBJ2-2	TGCGCCAGCACCCACAGGGGGCGCTGCACCGGGGAGCTGTTTTTT	CASTHRGRCTGELFF
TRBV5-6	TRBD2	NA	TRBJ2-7	TGTGCCAGCAGCTTGAGGCTAGCGGGGTCCTACGAGCAGTACTTC	CASSLRLAGSYEQYF
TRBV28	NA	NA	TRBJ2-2	TGTGCCAGCACCGAAAGTGCGTCGAGAGGGGAGCTGTTTTTT	CASTESASRGELFF
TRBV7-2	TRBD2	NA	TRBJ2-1	TGTGCCAGCAGCTACTCCGGGACTAGCGGGAGATATGAGCAGTTCTTC	CASSYSGTSGRYEQFF
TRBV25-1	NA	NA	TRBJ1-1	TGTGCCAGCAGTGAAGGCTCTGAAGCTTTCTTT	CASSEGSEAFF
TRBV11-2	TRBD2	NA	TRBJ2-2	TGTGCCAGCAGCTTAGGACTAGCGGTCAACACCGGGGAGCTGTTTTTT	CASSLGLAVNTGELFF
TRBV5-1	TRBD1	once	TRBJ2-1	TGCGCCAGCAGCTTGGGGACAGGGCTTACTGAGCAGTTCTTC	CASSLGTGLTEQFF
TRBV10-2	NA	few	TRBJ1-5	TGCGCCAGCAGACCCGAACAGGGCGTCAATCAGCCCCAGCATTTT	CASRPEQGVNQPQHF
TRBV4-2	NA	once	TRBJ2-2	TGTGCCAGCAGCCCCAAGGTGGGGCGGGATACTGAACAGACCGGGGAGCTGTTTTTT	CASSPKVGRDTEQTGELFF
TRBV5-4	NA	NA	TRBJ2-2	TGTGCCAGCAGCTTGGGAGATACCGGGGAGCTGTTTTTT	CASSLGDTGELFF